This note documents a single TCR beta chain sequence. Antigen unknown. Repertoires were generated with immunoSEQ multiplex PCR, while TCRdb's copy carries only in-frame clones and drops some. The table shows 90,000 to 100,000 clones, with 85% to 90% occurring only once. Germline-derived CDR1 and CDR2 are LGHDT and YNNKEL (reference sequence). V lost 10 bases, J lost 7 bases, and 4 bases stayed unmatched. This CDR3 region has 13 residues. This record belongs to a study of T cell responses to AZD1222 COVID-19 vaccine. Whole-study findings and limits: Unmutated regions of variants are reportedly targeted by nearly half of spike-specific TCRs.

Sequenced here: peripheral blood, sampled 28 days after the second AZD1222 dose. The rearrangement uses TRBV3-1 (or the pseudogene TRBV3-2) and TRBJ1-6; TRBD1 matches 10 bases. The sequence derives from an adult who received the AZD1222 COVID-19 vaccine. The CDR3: CATEGQGNSPLHF. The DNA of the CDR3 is TGTGCCACCGAGGGACAGGGGAATTCACCCCTCCACTTT.